This T cell receptor (beta chain) is drawn from a study of blood T cell repertoires in COVID-19. Study-wide background: The United States, Italy and Spain supplied acute and convalescent COVID-19 samples. Sources were T cells, B-cell-depleted T cells, or PBMCs; the material itself was cDNA or gDNA.

J was trimmed by 5 bases and V by 2 bases; bases with no gene match: 6. Germline CDR1 and CDR2: GTSNPN and SVGIG (reference sequence). The CDR3 runs 14 residues. Per the original data handling: The assay estimated nucleated cells by amplifying reference gene primers. Here immunoSEQ multiplex PCR was the method, and the copy in TCRdb shows in-frame clones only, minus some. For V, J and clone size, that table is used; D and trimming come from the DNA. The repertoire consists of about 97,000 clones, with around 90% occurring once and the leading ten covering around 2%. The chain carries TRBV30 and TRBJ1-5; 7 nucleotides agree with TRBD1. The clonotype originates from a man between 50 and 59 years old with active COVID-19. Sequenced input: peripheral blood. The CDR3 sequence: CAWSLTGIDQPQHF. Written as DNA, the CDR3 is TGTGCCTGGAGTCTGACAGGGATCGATCAGCCCCAGCATTTT. Combining the CDR3 with reference TRBV30 and TRBJ1-5 gives the whole variable domain SQTIHQWPATLVQPVGSPLSLECTVEGTSNPNLYWYRQAAGRGLQLLFYSVGIGQISSEVPQNLSASRPQDRQFILSSKKLLLSDSGFYLCAWSLTGIDQPQHFGDGTRLSIL.